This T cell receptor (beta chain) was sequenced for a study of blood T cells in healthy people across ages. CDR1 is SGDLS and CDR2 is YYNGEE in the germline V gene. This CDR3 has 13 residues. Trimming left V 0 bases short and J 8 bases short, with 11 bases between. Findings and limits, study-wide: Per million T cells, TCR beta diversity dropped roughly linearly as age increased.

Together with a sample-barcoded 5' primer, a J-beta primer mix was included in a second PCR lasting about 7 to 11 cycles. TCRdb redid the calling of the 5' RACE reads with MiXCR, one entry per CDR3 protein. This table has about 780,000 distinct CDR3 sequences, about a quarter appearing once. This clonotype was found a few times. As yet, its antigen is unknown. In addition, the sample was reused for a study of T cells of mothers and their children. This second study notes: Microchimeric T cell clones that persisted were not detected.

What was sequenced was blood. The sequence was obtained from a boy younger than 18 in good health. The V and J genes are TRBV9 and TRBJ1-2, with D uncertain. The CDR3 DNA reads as TGTGCCAGCAGCGTAGATGGAGGGAGCGGCTACACCTTC. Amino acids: CASSVDGGSGYTF. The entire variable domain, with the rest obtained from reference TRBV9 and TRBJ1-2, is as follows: DSGVTQTPKHLITATGQRVTLRCSPRSGDLSVYWYQQSLDQGLQFLIQYYNGEERAKGNILERFSAQQFPDLHSELNLSSLELGDSALYFCASSVDGGSGYTFGSGTRLTVV.